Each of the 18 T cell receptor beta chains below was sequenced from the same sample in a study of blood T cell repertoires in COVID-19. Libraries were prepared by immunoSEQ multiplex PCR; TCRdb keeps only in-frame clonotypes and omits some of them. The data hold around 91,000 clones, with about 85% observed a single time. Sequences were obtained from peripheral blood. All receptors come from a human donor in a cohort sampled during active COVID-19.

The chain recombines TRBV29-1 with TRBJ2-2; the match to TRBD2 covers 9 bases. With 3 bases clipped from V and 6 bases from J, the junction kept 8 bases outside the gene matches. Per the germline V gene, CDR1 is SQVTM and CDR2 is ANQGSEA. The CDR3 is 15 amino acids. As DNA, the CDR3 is TGCAGCGTTGATCTCGGACTAGCGCGGTCCGGGGAGCTGTTTTTT. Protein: CSVDLGLARSGELFF.

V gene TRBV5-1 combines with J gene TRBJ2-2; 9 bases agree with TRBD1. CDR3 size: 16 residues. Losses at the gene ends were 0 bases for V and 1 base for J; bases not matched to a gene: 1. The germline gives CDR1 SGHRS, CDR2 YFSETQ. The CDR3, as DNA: TGCGCCAGCAGCTTGGGGGGACAGGGGAACACCGGGGAGCTGTTTTTT. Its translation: CASSLGGQGNTGELFF.

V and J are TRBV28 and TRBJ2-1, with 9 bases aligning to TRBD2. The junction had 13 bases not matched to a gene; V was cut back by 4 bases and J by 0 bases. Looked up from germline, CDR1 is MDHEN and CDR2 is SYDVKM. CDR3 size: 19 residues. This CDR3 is CASSSPDGREGFSYNEQFF. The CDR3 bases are TGTGCCAGCAGTTCCCCGGATGGGCGGGAGGGGTTCTCCTACAATGAGCAGTTCTTC.

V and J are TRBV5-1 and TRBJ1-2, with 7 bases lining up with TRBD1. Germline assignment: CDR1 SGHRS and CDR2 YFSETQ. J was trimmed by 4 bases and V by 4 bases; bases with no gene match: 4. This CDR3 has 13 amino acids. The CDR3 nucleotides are TGCGCCAGCAGCGGGGACAGACTCTATGGCTACACCTTC. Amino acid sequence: CASSGDRLYGYTF.

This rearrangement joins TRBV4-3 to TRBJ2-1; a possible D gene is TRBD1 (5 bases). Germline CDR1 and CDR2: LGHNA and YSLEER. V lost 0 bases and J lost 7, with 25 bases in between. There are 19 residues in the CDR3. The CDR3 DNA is TGCGCCAGCAGCCAAGATAGGGGTAGTAGTTTCGGAGTCAGGAATGAGCAGTTCTTC. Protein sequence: CASSQDRGSSFGVRNEQFF.

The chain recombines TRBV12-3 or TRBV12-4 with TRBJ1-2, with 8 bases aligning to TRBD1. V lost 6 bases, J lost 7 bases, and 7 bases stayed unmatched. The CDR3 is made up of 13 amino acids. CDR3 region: CASSRQGWGGYTF. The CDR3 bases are TGTGCCAGCAGCCGACAGGGGTGGGGTGGCTACACCTTC.

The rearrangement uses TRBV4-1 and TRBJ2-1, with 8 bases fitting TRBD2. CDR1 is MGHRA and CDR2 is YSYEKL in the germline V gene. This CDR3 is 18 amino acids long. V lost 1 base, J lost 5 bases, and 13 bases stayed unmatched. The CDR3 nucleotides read TGCGCCAGCAGCCAAGTGGGCCGGGGGGGGCCAATCCACAATGAGCAGTTCTTC. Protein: CASSQVGRGGPIHNEQFF.

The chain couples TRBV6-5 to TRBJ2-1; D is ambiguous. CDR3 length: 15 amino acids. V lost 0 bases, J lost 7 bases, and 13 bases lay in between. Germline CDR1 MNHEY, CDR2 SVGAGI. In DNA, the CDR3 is TGTGCCAGCAGTTACTCCGACCGCACCGGGAATGAGCAGTTCTTC. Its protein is CASSYSDRTGNEQFF.

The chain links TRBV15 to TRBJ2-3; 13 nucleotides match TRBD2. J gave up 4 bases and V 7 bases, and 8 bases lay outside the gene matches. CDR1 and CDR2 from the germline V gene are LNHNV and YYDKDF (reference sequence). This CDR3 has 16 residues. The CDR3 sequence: CATKLAGGPSADTQYF. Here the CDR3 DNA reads TGTGCCACCAAACTAGCGGGAGGGCCCTCGGCAGATACGCAGTATTTT. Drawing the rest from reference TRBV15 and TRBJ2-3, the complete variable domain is DAMVIQNPRYQVTQFGKPVTLSCSQTLNHNVMYWYQQKSSQAPKLLFHYYDKDFNNEADTPDNFQSRRPNTSFCFLDIRSPGLGDTAMYLCATKLAGGPSADTQYFGPGTRLTVL.

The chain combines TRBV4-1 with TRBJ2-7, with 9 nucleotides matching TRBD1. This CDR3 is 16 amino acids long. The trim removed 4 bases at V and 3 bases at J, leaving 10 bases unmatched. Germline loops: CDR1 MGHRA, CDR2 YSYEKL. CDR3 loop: CASSPGPGTGFYEQYF. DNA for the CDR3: TGCGCCAGCAGCCCTGGGCCCGGGACAGGGTTCTACGAGCAGTACTTC.

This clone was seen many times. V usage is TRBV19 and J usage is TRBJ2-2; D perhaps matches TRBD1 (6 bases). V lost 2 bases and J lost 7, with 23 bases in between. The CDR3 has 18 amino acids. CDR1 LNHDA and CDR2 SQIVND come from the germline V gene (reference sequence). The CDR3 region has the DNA TGTGCCAGTAGTATACGACTTTTTGCAGGGGCGCTACACGGGGAGCTGTTTTTT. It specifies CASSIRLFAGALHGELFF.

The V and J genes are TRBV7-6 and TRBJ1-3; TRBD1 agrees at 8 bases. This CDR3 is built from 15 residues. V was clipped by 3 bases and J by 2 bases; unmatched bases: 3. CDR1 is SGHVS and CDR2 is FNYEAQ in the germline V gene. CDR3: CASSFGQGAGNTIYF. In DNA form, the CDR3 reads TGTGCCAGCAGCTTCGGACAGGGAGCTGGAAACACCATATATTTT.

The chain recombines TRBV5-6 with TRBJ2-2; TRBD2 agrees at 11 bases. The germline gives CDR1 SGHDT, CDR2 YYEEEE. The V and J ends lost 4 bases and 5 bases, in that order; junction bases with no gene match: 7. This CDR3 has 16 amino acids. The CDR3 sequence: CASSPVLAGVTGELFF. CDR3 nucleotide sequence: TGTGCCAGCAGCCCAGTACTAGCGGGAGTTACCGGGGAGCTGTTTTTT.

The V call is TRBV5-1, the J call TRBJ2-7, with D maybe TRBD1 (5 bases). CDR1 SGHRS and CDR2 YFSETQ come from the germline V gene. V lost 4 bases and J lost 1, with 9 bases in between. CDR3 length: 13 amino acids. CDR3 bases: TGCGCCAGCAGCCCCGACAGTTCCTACGAGCAGTACTTC. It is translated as CASSPDSSYEQYF. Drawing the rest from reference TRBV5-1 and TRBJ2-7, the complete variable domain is KAGVTQTPRYLIKTRGQQVTLSCSPISGHRSVSWYQQTPGQGLQFLFEYFSETQRNKGNFPGRFSGRQFSNSRSEMNVSTLELGDSALYLCASSPDSSYEQYFGPGTRLTVT.

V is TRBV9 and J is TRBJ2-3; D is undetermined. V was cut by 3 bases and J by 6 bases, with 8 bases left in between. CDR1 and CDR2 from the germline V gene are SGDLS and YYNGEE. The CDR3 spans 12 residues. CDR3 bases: TGTGCCAGCAGCGAAATATCGGATACGCAGTATTTT. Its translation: CASSEISDTQYF.

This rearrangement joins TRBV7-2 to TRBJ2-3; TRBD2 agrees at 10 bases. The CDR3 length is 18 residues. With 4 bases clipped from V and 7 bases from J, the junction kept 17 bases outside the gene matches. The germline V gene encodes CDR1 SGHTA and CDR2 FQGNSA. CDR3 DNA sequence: TGTGCCAGCAGCTCAGATAGCGGGGGGCCGACTTCCGTGTATACGCAGTATTTT. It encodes CASSSDSGGPTSVYTQYF.

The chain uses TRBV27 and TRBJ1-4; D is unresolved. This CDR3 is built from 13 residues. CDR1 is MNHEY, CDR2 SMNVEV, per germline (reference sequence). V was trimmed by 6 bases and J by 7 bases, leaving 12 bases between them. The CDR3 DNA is TGTGCCAGCAGCCCTCTGAGTCGTGAAAAACTGTTTTTT. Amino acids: CASSPLSREKLFF.

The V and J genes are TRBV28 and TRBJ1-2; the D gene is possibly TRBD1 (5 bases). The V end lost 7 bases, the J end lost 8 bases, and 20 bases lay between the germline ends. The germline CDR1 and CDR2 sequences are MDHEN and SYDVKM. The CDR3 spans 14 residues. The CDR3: CASKGRGLSKGYTF. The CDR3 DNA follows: TGTGCCAGCAAGGGAAGGGGTCTCAGTAAGGGCTACACCTTC.